This T cell receptor (beta chain) was sequenced during a study of CD8+CD57+ T cells in acquired aplastic anemia. Findings and caveats of the study: Twenty-nine shared CD8+ CDR3s appeared highly expressed within patients' immunodominant clones. Patients showed no significant difference from controls in CD8+ Simpson's diversity.

As concerns this clonotype: Its antigen is unknown.

The use of genomic DNA as template underpinned the TCR beta VDJ and CDR3 profiling. Each CDR3 protein is one row after TCRdb ran MiXCR on the reads. The sample holds around 80,000 distinct CDR3 sequences; under 80% are singletons and the top ten take 80% to 90%. The germline V gene has CDR1 SGHAT and CDR2 FQNNGV. CDR3 length: 15 residues. After removal of 0 bases from V and 7 bases from J, the junction contained 3 bases not matched to a gene. Patients sequenced had flow cytometry evidence of CD8+CD57+ cell expansion. Sampling of blood occurred while the patients had still received no therapy. The source is a human donor with aplastic anemia. The sample was sorted CD4+, CD8+, or CD8+CD57+ T cells (not recorded which) from PBMCs. V gene TRBV11-2 combines with J gene TRBJ1-2; 12 bases are a match to TRBD1. The CDR3 loop reads CASSLEGQGAIGYTF. As DNA, the CDR3 is TGTGCCAGCAGCTTAGAGGGACAGGGGGCGATTGGCTACACCTTC.